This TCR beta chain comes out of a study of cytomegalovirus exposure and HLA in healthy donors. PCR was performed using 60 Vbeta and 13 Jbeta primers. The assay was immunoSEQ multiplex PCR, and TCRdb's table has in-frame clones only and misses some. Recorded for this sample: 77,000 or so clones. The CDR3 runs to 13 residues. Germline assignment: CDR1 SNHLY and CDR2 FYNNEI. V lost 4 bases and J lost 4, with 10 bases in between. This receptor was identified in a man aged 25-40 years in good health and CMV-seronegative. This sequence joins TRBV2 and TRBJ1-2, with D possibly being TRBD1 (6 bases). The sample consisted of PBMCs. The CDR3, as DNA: TGTGCCAGCAGTGTGGCAGGGGCCTATGGCTACACCTTC. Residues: CASSVAGAYGYTF.